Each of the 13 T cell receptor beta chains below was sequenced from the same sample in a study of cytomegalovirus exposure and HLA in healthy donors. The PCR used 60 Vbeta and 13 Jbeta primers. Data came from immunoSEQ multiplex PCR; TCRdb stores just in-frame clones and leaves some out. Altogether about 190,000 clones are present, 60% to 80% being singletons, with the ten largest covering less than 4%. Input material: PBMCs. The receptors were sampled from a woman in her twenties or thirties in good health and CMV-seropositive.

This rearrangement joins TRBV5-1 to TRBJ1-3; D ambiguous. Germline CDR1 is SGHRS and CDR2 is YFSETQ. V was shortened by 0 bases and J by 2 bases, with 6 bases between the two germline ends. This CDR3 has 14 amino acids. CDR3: CASSLEQPGNTIYF. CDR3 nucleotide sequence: TGCGCCAGCAGCTTGGAACAGCCTGGAAACACCATATATTTT.

CDR3 amino acids: CAIPSGTGTHEQYF. CDR3 bases: TGTGCCATCCCTTCCGGGACAGGGACCCACGAGCAGTACTTC. The V call is TRBV6-4, the J call TRBJ2-7; TRBD1 agrees at 9 bases. Germline lookup yields CDR1 MRHNA and CDR2 SNTAGT. The junction had 12 bases not matched to a gene; V was cut back by 10 bases and J by 5 bases. The CDR3 loop spans 14 amino acids.

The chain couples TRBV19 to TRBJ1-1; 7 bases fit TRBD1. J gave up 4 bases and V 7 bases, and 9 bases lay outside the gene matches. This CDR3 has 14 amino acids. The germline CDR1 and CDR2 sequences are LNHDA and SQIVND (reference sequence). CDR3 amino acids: CASKGAVGVTEAFF. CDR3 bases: TGTGCCAGTAAGGGGGCAGTTGGGGTCACTGAAGCTTTCTTT. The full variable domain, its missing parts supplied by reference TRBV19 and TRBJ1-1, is DGGITQSPKYLFRKEGQNVTLSCEQNLNHDAMYWYRQDPGQGLRLIYYSQIVNDFQKGDIAEGYSVSREKKESFPLTVTSAQKNPTAFYLCASKGAVGVTEAFFGQGTRLTVV.

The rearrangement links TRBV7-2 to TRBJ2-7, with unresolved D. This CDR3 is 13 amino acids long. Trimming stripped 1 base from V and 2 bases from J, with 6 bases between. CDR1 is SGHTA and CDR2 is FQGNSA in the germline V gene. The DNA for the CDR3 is TGTGCCAGCAGCTTAGAAGGAGCCTACGAGCAGTACTTC. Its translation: CASSLEGAYEQYF.

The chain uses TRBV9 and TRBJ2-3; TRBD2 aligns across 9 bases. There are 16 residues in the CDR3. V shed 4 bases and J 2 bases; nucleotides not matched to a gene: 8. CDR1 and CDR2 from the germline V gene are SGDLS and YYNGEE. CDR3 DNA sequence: TGTGCCAGCAGCACAAGACTAGCGGCTGCCACAGATACGCAGTATTTT. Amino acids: CASSTRLAAATDTQYF.

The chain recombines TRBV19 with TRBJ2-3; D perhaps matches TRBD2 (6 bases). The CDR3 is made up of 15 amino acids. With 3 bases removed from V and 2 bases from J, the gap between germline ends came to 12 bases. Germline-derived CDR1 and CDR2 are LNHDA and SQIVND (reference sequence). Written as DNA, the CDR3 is TGTGCCAGTAGTATTGGGGGGTCCATCACAGATACGCAGTATTTT. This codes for CASSIGGSITDTQYF.

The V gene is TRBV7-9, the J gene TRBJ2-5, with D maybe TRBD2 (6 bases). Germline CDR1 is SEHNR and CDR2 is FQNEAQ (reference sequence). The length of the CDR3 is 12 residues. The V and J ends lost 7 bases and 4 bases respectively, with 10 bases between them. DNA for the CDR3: TGTGCCAGCAATACAGCGGGAGAGACCCAGTACTTC. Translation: CASNTAGETQYF.

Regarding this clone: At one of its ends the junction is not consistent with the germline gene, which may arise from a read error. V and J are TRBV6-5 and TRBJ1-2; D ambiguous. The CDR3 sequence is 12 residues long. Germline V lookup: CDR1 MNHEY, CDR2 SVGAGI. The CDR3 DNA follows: TGTGCCGGCAGGAAGTCGGACTATGGCCACACCTTC. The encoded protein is CAGRKSDYGHTF.

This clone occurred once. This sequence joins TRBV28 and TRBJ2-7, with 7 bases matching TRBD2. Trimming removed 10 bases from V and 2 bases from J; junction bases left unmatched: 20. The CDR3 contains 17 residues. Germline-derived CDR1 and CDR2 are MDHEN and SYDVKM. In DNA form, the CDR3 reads TGTGCCACCCTGGACGTTGCTAGCGGTCGGAATGCCTACGAGCAGTACTTC. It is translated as CATLDVASGRNAYEQYF. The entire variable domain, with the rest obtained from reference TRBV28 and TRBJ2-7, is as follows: DVKVTQSSRYLVKRTGEKVFLECVQDMDHENMFWYRQDPGLGLRLIYFSYDVKMKEKGDIPEGYSVSREKKERFSLILESASTNQTSMYLCATLDVASGRNAYEQYFGPGTRLTVT.

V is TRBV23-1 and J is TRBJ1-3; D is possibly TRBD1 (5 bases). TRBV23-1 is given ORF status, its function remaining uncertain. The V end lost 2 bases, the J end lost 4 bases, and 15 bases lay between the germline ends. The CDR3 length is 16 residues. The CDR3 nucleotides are TGCGCCAGCAGTCAACCCCTTGGGTCAGGGGGAAACACCATATATTTT. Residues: CASSQPLGSGGNTIYF.

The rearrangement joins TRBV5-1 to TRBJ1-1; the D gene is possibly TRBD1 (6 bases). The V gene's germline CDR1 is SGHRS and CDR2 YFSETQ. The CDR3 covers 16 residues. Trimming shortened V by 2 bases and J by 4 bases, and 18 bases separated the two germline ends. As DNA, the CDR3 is TGCGCCAGCAGCTTAGGGGGACCTAAGAGGGGCACTGAAGCTTTCTTT. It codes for CASSLGGPKRGTEAFF.

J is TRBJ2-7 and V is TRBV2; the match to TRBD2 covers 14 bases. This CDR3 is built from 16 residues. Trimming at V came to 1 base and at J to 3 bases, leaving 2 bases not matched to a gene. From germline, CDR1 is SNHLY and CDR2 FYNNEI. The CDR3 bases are TGTGCCAGCAGTGAAGGGACTAGCGGGAGGCTCTACGAGCAGTACTTC. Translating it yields CASSEGTSGRLYEQYF.

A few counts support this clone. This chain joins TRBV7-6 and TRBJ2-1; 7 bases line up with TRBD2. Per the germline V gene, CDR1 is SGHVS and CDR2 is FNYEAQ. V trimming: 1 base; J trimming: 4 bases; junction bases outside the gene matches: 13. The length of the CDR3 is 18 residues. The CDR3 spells CASSLVMGEGPAYNEQFF. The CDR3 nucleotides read TGTGCCAGCAGCTTAGTAATGGGGGAGGGCCCAGCGTACAATGAGCAGTTCTTC.